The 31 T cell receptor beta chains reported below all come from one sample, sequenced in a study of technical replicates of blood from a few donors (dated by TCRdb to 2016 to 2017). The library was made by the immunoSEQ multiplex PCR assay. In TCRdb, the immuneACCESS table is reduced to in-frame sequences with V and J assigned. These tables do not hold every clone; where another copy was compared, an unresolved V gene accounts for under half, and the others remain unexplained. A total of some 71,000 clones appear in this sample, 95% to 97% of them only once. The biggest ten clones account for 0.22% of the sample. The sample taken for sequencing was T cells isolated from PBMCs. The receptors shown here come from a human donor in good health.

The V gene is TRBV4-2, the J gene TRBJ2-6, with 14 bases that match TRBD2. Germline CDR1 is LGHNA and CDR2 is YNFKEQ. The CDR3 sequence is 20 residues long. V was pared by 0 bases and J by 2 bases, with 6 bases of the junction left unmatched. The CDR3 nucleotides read TGTGCCAGCAGCCAAGAGCCGACTAGCGGGAGGGCCGCTGGGGCCAACGTCCTGACTTTC. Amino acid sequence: CASSQEPTSGRAAGANVLTF.

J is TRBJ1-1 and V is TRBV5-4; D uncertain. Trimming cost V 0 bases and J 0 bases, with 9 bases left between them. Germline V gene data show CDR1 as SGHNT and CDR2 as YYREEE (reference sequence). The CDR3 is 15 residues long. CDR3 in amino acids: CASSLDRRLNTEAFF. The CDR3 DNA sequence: TGTGCCAGCAGCTTGGACAGACGTTTGAACACTGAAGCTTTCTTT.

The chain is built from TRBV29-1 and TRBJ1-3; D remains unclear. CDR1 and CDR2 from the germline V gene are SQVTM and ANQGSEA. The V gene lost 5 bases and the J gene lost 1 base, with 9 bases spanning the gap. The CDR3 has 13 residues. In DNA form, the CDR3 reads TGCAGCGTTCGTCGAGAGTCTGGAAACACCATATATTTT. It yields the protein CSVRRESGNTIYF.

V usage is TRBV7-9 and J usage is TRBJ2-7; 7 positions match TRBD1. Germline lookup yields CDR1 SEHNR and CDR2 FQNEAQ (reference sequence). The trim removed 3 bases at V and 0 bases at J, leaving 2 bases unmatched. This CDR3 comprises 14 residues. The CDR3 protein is CASSLTGSSYEQYF. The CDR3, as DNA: TGTGCCAGCAGCTTGACAGGGAGCTCCTACGAGCAGTACTTC.

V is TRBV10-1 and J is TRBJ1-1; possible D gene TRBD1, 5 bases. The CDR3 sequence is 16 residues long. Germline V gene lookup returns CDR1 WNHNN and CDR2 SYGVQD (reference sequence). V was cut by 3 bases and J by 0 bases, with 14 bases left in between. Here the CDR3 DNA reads TGCGCCAGCAGTGATAGGACAAGCAGCATGAACACTGAAGCTTTCTTT. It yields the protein CASSDRTSSMNTEAFF.

The CDR3: CASSPSRGLGLYGYTF. CDR3 nucleotides: TGTGCCAGCAGTCCAAGTCGGGGACTTGGCCTCTATGGCTACACCTTC. This rearrangement joins TRBV27 to TRBJ1-2; weak D call: TRBD1 (5 bases). The CDR3 runs to 16 residues. V was shortened by 5 bases and J by 4 bases, with 20 bases between the two germline ends. Germline CDR1 and CDR2: MNHEY and SMNVEV (reference sequence).

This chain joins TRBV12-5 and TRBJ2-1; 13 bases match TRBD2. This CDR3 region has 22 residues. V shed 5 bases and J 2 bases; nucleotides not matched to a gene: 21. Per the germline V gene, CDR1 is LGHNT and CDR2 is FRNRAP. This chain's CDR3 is CASGNQPALLAGGLQTYNEQFF. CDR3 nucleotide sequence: TGTGCTAGTGGTAACCAACCCGCTTTACTAGCGGGGGGGCTACAGACCTACAATGAGCAGTTCTTC.

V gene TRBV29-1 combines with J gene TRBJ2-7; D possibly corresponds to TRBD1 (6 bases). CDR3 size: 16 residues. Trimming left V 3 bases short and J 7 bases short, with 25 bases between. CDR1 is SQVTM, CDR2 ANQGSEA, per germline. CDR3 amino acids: CSVEGVQGNGLMEQYF. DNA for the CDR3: TGCAGCGTTGAGGGGGTACAGGGTAATGGGTTGATGGAGCAGTACTTC.

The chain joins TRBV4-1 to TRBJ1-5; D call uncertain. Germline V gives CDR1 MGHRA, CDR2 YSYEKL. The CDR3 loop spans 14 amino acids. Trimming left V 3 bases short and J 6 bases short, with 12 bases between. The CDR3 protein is CASSHSGASQPQHF. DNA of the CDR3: TGCGCCAGCAGCCACTCAGGTGCCTCTCAGCCCCAGCATTTT.

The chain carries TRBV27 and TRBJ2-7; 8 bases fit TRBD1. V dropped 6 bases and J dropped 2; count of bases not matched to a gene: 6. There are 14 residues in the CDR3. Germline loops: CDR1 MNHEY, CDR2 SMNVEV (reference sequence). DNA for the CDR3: TGTGCCAGCAGGGGGACAGGTATTACCTACGAGCAGTACTTC. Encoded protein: CASRGTGITYEQYF.

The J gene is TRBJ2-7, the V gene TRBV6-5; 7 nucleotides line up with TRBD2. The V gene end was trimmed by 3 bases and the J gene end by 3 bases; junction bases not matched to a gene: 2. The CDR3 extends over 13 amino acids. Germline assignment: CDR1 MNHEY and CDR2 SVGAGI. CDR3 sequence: CASSYTGGYEQYF. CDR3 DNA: TGTGCCAGCAGTTATACGGGGGGCTACGAGCAGTACTTC.

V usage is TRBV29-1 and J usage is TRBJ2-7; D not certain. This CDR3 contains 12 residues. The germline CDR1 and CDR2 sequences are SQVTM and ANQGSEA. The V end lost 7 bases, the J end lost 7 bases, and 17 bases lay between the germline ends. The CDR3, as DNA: TGCAGCGCCCTTGAGGAGAATACAGAGCAGTACTTC. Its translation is CSALEENTEQYF.

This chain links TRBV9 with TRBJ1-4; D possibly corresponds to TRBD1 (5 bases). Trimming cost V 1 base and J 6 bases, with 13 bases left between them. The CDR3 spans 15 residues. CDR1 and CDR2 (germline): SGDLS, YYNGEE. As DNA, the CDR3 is TGTGCCAGCAGCGTATCGGGGGGGAGCGATGAAAAACTGTTTTTT. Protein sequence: CASSVSGGSDEKLFF.

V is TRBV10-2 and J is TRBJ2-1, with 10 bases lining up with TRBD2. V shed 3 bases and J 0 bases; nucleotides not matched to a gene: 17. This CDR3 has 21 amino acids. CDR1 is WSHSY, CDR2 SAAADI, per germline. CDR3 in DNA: TGCGCCAGCAGTGAAGTAGACAGACTACTAGCGGGAATAAGCTCCTACAATGAGCAGTTCTTC. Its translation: CASSEVDRLLAGISSYNEQFF.

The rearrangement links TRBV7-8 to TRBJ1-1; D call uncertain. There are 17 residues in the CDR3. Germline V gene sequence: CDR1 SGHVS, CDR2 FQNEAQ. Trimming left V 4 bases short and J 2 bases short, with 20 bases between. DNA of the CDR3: TGTGCCAGCAGCTCACGAGCCTTAATCGCCTTCAACACTGAAGCTTTCTTT. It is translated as CASSSRALIAFNTEAFF.

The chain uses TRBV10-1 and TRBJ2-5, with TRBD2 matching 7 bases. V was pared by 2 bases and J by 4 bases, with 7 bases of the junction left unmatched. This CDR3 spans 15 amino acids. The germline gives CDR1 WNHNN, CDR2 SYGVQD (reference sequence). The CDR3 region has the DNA TGCGCCAGCAGTGAGATGGGGGAGGGCCCAGAGACCCAGTACTTC. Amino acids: CASSEMGEGPETQYF.

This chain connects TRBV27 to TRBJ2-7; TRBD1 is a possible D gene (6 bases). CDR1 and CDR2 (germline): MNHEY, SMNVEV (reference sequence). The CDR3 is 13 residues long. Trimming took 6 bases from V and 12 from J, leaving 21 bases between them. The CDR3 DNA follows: TGTGCCAGCAGACCCACCAGGGGTAGTATTTCGTACTTC. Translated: CASRPTRGSISYF.

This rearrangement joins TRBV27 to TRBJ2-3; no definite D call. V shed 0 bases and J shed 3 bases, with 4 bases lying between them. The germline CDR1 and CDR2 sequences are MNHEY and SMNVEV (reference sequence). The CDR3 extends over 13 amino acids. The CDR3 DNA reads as TGTGCCAGCAGTTTATCCAGGACAGATACGCAGTATTTT. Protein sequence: CASSLSRTDTQYF.

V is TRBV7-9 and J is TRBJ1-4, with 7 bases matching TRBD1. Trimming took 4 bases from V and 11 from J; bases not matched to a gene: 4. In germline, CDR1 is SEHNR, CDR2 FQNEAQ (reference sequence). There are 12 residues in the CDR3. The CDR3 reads CASSSGQNKLFF. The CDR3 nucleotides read TGTGCCAGCAGCTCGGGACAGAATAAACTGTTTTTT.

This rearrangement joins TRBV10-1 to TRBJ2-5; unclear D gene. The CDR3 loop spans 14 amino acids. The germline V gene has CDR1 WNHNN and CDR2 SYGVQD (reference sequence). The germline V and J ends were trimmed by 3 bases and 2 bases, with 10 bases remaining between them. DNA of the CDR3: TGCGCCAGCAGTGAAGCAGGCCGGCAAGAGACCCAGTACTTC. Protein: CASSEAGRQETQYF.

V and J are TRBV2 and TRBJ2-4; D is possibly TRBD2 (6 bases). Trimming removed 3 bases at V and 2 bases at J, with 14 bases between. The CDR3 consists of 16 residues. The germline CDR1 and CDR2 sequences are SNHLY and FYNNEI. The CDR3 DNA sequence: TGTGCCAGCAGTGATCGACTAGATGGCACCAAAAACATTCAGTACTTC. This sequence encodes CASSDRLDGTKNIQYF.

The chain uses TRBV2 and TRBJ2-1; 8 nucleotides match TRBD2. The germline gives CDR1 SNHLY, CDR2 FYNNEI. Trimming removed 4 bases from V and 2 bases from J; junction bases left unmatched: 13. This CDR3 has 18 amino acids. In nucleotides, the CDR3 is TGTGCCAGCAGTGTTGTTCTCCCCGGGGGGGAGACCTACAATGAGCAGTTCTTC. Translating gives CASSVVLPGGETYNEQFF.

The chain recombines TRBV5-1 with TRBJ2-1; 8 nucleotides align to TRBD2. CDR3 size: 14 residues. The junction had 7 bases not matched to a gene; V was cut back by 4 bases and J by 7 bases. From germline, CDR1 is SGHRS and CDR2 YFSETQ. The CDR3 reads CASSLRLAPNEQFF. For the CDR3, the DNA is TGCGCCAGCAGCCTGCGACTAGCGCCTAATGAGCAGTTCTTC. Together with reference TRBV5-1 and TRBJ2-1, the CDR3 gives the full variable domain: KAGVTQTPRYLIKTRGQQVTLSCSPISGHRSVSWYQQTPGQGLQFLFEYFSETQRNKGNFPGRFSGRQFSNSRSEMNVSTLELGDSALYLCASSLRLAPNEQFFGPGTRLTVL.

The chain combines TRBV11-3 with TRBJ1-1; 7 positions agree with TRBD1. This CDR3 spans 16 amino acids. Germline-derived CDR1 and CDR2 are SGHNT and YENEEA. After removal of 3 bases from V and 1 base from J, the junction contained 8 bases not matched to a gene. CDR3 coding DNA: TGTGCCAGCAGCTTCATAAAGGGGACAGCGAACACTGAAGCTTTCTTT. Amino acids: CASSFIKGTANTEAFF.

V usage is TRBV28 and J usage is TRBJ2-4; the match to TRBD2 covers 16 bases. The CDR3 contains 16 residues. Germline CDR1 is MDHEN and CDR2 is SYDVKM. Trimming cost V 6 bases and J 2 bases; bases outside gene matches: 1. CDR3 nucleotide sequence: TGTGCCAGCAGGGGACTAGCGGGAGGGCCCAAAAACATTCAGTACTTC. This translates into CASRGLAGGPKNIQYF.

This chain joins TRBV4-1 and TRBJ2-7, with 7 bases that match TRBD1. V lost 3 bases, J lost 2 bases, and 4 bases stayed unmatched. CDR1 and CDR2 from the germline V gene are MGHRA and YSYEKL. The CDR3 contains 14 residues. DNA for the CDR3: TGCGCCAGCAGCCATAACAGGGGACCCTACGAGCAGTACTTC. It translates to CASSHNRGPYEQYF.

CDR3 in amino acids: CASSMRLQSYSNQPQHF. The DNA of the CDR3 is TGTGCCAGTAGTATGCGGCTCCAGTCCTATAGCAATCAGCCCCAGCATTTT. The V gene is TRBV19, the J gene TRBJ1-5; D is unresolved. V dropped 3 bases and J dropped 0 bases, with 15 bases sitting between them. Germline CDR1 is LNHDA and CDR2 is SQIVND (reference sequence). The CDR3 loop spans 17 amino acids.

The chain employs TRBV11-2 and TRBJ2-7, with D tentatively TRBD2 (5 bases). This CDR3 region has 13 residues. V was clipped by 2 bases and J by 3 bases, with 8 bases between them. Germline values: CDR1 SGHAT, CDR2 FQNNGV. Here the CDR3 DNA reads TGTGCCAGCAGCTTAACTGAGGGCTACGAGCAGTACTTC. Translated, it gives CASSLTEGYEQYF.

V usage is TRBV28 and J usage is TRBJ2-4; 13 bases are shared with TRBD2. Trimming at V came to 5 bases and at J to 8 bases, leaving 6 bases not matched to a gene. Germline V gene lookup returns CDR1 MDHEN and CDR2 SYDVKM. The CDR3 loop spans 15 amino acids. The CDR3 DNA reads TGTGCCAGCAGTCGGACTAGCGGGAGCCCCCACATTCAGTACTTC. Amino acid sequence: CASSRTSGSPHIQYF.

CDR3 nucleotide sequence: TGCAGCGTTGCGTCGGTAGGCGGAACTAATGAAAAACTGTTTTTT. Translated: CSVASVGGTNEKLFF. The chain links TRBV29-1 to TRBJ1-4; unclear D gene. The V and J ends lost 4 bases and 1 base respectively, with 13 bases between them. Germline-derived CDR1 and CDR2 are SQVTM and ANQGSEA. There are 15 residues in the CDR3.

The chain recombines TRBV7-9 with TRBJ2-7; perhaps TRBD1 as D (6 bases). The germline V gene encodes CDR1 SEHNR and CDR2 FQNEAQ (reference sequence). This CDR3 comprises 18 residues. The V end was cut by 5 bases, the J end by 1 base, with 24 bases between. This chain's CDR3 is CASSLTRPTTGLSYEQYF. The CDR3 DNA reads TGTGCCAGCAGCCTAACACGACCTACGACAGGCCTGTCCTACGAGCAGTACTTC.